The rows below give T cell receptor beta chains drawn from one sample of a study of T-cell reconstitution after alpha-beta-depleted transplantation in children. TCRdb reprocessed the PCR reads via MiXCR and lists one record per CDR3 protein. The repertoire includes hundreds of thousands of distinct CDR3 sequences, roughly 18% of them detected once, and around 45% sits in the top ten. Sequenced material: PBMCs, mostly from graft donor cells, taken 360 days after TCRalphabeta/CD19-depleted stem cell transplant. Receptors originate from a male patient between 2 and 9 years old who had a stem cell transplant for acute lymphoblastic leukemia, so the T cells may come from the graft donor. Both conserved end residues are part of each CDR3. D genes are given only for firm matches. Size tells how often a clone was seen (once, few, many) or the class of an expanded clone, and some rows leave it out.

d_gene | j_gene | v_gene | abundance | CDR3nt | CDR3aa
TRBD1 | TRBJ1-5 | TRBV12-5 | few | TGTGCTAGTGGGCCCCCGACAGGGGACGGCAATCAGCCCCAGCATTTT | CASGPPTGDGNQPQHF
- | TRBJ2-7 | TRBV28 | - | TGTGCCAGCAGTTTCGGGGGACAGCTCTACGAGCAGTACTTC | CASSFGGQLYEQYF
- | TRBJ1-5 | TRBV4-3 | few | TGCGCCAGCAGCCTCGAGATCAGGGGCAATCAGCCCCAGCATTTT | CASSLEIRGNQPQHF
- | TRBJ1-1 | TRBV7-9 | few | TGTGCCAGCAGCCCTTATGGGTCCGTCTACACTGAAGCTTTCTTT | CASSPYGSVYTEAFF
TRBD2 | TRBJ2-1 | TRBV7-6 | - | TGTGCCAGCAGAAAAATAGCGGGGGCTCACAATGAGCAGTTCTTC | CASRKIAGAHNEQFF
- | TRBJ2-1 | TRBV7-2 | few | TGTGCCAGCAGCTTAGAACTTTACAATGAGCAGTTCTTC | CASSLELYNEQFF
TRBD1 | TRBJ2-7 | TRBV20-1 | few | TGCAGTGCTGTTGGGACAGGGGTTGGCGAGCAGTACTTC | CSAVGTGVGEQYF
- | TRBJ1-1 | TRBV7-2 | - | TGTGCCAGCAGCCAAAAACAGGGTGGCAAAGCTTTCTTT | CASSQKQGGKAFF
TRBD1 | TRBJ2-3 | TRBV4-1 | few | TGCGCCAGCAGCCAGAAGGACAGGGTCACAGATACGCAGTATTTT | CASSQKDRVTDTQYF
- | TRBJ1-3 | TRBV5-1 | - | TGCGCCAGCTCACAGCCTCCTGGAAACACCATATATTTT | CASSQPPGNTIYF
- | TRBJ2-2 | TRBV5-1 | many | TGCGCCAGCAGCTTGGTTCTAGCGAACACCGGGGAGCTGTTTTTT | CASSLVLANTGELFF
- | TRBJ2-5 | TRBV5-1 | many | TGCGCCAGCAGCACTGGGAGAGACAGCCAAGAGACCCAGTACTTC | CASSTGRDSQETQYF
- | TRBJ2-3 | TRBV7-9 | - | TGTGCCAGCAGGGAAGGGGCCACAGATACGCAGTATTTT | CASREGATDTQYF
- | TRBJ2-7 | TRBV5-1 | - | TGCGCCAGCAGCTTAGAAGGGAAGGGCGAGCAGTACTTC | CASSLEGKGEQYF
TRBD2 | TRBJ2-2 | TRBV27 | few | TGTGCCACCCGACTAGCGGGCCTACGGAACACCGGGGAGCTGTTTTTT | CATRLAGLRNTGELFF
- | TRBJ2-3 | TRBV7-9 | few | TGTGCCAGCAGCCCCATAACGGGGGGCACAGATACGCAGTATTTT | CASSPITGGTDTQYF
TRBD1 | TRBJ2-1 | TRBV12-3/TRBV12-4 | few | TGTGCCAGCAGTCAGGACAGGGACAATGAGCAGTTCTTC | CASSQDRDNEQFF
- | TRBJ2-6 | TRBV7-2 | few | TGTGCCAGCAGCTTAGCAGGTACTTCCTCTGGGGCCAACGTCCTGACTTTC | CASSLAGTSSGANVLTF
- | TRBJ2-4 | TRBV18 | few | TGTGCCAGCTCACCGCGAGGGGGACGGAACATTCAGTACTTC | CASSPRGGRNIQYF
- | TRBJ1-2 | TRBV20-1 | few | TGCAGTGCTAGAGTAATGACAGGCCCTATCTATGGCTACACCTTC | CSARVMTGPIYGYTF
- | TRBJ2-7 | TRBV10-2 | - | TGCGCCAGCAGTGTAGGACAGTCCTACGAGCAGTACTTC | CASSVGQSYEQYF